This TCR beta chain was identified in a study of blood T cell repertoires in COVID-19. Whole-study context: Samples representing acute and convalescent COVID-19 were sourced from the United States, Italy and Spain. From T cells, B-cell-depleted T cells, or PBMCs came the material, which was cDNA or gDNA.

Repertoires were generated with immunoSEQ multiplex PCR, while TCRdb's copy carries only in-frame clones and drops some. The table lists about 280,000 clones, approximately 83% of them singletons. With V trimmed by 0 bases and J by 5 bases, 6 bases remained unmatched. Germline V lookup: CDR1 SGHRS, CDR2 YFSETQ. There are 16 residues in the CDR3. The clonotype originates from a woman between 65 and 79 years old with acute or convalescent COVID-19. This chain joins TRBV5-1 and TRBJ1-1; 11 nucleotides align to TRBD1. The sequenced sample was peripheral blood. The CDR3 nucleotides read TGCGCCAGCAGCTTGGCCCGGACAGGGGGCGGGACTGAAGCTTTCTTT. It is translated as CASSLARTGGGTEAFF.